The rows below give T cell receptor beta chains drawn from one sample of a study of T cell repertoires in cytomegalovirus infection. These receptors have no identified antigens. A single record per CDR3 protein comes from TCRdb applying MiXCR to the reads. Among around 300,000 distinct CDR3 sequences listed, 22% were seen once. The starting material was cultured PBMCs, obtained from culture after CMV antigen stimulation. The source is a human donor in good health (CMV status not recorded). Some clones in this sample may be carry-over from other donors' samples. Each CDR3 is given with its conserved first and last residue. The order of the fields is D gene, clone size, V gene, J gene, CDR3 DNA, CDR3 protein. The D gene is left open where the match is weak. Rows may omit the clone size; those that give it use once, few, many or a size class.

>.|many|TRBV7-8|TRBJ1-1
TGTGCCAGCAGCTTAGTTGTCCGCAGCTTGAACACTGAAGCTTTCTTT
CASSLVVRSLNTEAFF
>.|many|TRBV7-2|TRBJ2-2
TGTGCCAGCAGCTTACGATTCACCGGGGAGCTGTTTTTT
CASSLRFTGELFF
>TRBD1|once|TRBV11-2|TRBJ1-2
TGTGCCAGCACCGTAGGGTTAGGACAGGGGTATGGCTACACCTTC
CASTVGLGQGYGYTF
>TRBD1|many|TRBV7-6|TRBJ2-7
TGTGCCAGCAGCAGGGGACAGCGAAACTACGAGCAGTACTTC
CASSRGQRNYEQYF
>.|few|TRBV28|TRBJ1-4
TGTGCCAGCAGTCCCCGGGGAGGCGCCGTCGAAAAACTGTTTTTT
CASSPRGGAVEKLFF
>TRBD1|.|TRBV7-2|TRBJ1-1
TGTGCCAGCAGCTTAGCGCTGGCAGGGGGTCGGGGTGAAGCTTTCTTT
CASSLALAGGRGEAFF
>.|few|TRBV27|TRBJ2-3
TGTGCCAGCAGCCCGGGGGGCGCAGATACGCAGTATTTT
CASSPGGADTQYF
>TRBD2|.|TRBV20-1|TRBJ2-1
TGCAGTGCCCCCTCCGGGACTAGCAGGTACAATGAGCAGTTCTTC
CSAPSGTSRYNEQFF
>TRBD2|.|TRBV5-4|TRBJ2-3
TGTACCAGCAGCTTAGCGGGAGGGGCTCGCTCAGATACGCAGTATTTT
CTSSLAGGARSDTQYF
>.|.|TRBV27|TRBJ2-2
TGTGCCAGCAGTTTATTGCTAAGGGACACCGGGGAGCTGTTTTTT
CASSLLLRDTGELFF
>.|few|TRBV12-5|TRBJ2-5
TGTGCTAGTGGTTTCGATGGGGGGGAGACCCAGTACTTC
CASGFDGGETQYF
>.|few|TRBV7-9|TRBJ1-1
TGTGCCAGCAGCTTAGTTCGCGGGAACACTGAAGCTTTCTTT
CASSLVRGNTEAFF
>.|few|TRBV6-1|TRBJ1-1
TGTGCCAGCAGGAGGGAAGCGGACACTGAAGCTTTCTTT
CASRREADTEAFF
>.|.|TRBV11-2|TRBJ1-3
TGTGCCAGCAGGATTAGTTTTGGACCTACGACATCTGGAAACACCATATATTTT
CASRISFGPTTSGNTIYF
>.|few|TRBV6-5|TRBJ1-1
TGTGCCAGCAGTTACTACTTTCTGGGGAACACTGAAGCTTTCTTT
CASSYYFLGNTEAFF
>TRBD2|many|TRBV20-1|TRBJ2-7
TGCAGTGGATTTACCGGGACTAGCGGGATTTACGAGCAGTACTTC
CSGFTGTSGIYEQYF
>TRBD2|few|TRBV24-1|TRBJ2-1
TGTGCCACCAGTGTCGGGACTAGCGGGAGGAGTAATGAGCAGTTCTTC
CATSVGTSGRSNEQFF
>.|few|TRBV28|TRBJ2-7
TGTGCCAGCAGTTTAGAGGGACGGTTGTACGAGCAGTACTTC
CASSLEGRLYEQYF
>.|few|TRBV7-2|TRBJ1-1
TGTGCCAGCAGCTTAGCAACGGTGACTGAAGCTTTCTTT
CASSLATVTEAFF
>TRBD2|.|TRBV28|TRBJ2-7
TGTGCCAGCAGCCGACCGAGAGACACCTCAGGGACTAGCGGGAGTCTGGACGAGCAGTACTTC
CASSRPRDTSGTSGSLDEQYF
>.|.|TRBV12-3/TRBV12-4|TRBJ1-5
TGTGCCAGCAGTTTGCAAGATCAGCCCCAGCATTTT
CASSLQDQPQHF
>.|many|TRBV20-1|TRBJ1-5
TGCAGTGCTAGGGGCACGAGCAATCAGCCCCAGCATTTT
CSARGTSNQPQHF
>.|.|TRBV11-2|TRBJ2-4
TGTGCCAGCAGCTTAGTTGTAGCCAAAAACATTCAGTACTTC
CASSLVVAKNIQYF
>.|few|TRBV12-3/TRBV12-4|TRBJ2-1
TGTGCCAGCAGTTTCCTTATGGGAGAGCAGTTCTTC
CASSFLMGEQFF
>.|few|TRBV4-1|TRBJ2-6
TGCGCCAGCAGCCAATATGCTTTGATGGAAGATTCTGGGGCCAACGTCCTGACTTTC
CASSQYALMEDSGANVLTF
>.|.|TRBV5-8|TRBJ1-1
TGTGCCAGCAGCTTGGGGAGGGGAGTGGCCACTGAAGCTTTCTTT
CASSLGRGVATEAFF
>.|few|TRBV7-7|TRBJ2-1
TGTGCCAGCAGCTTAATACGGGGAGACAATGAGCAGTTCTTC
CASSLIRGDNEQFF
>.|many|TRBV7-3|TRBJ2-3
TGTGCCAGCAGCTTAGGGCTAGGGGCAGATACGCAGTATTTT
CASSLGLGADTQYF
>TRBD1|few|TRBV28|TRBJ2-7
TGTGCCAGCAGTACGTTCGGACAGGGGGCCCACGAGCAGTACTTC
CASSTFGQGAHEQYF
>.|.|TRBV4-1|TRBJ1-3
TGCGCCAGCAGCCAAGGACCCCAGCGGGGAAACACCATATATTTT
CASSQGPQRGNTIYF
>.|few|TRBV7-9|TRBJ2-5
TGTGCCAGCAGCTTAAGAGAGTACCAAGAGACCCAGTACTTC
CASSLREYQETQYF
>.|.|TRBV27|TRBJ1-6
TGTGCCAGCAGTTTTGCAGCCACTTCACCCCTCCACTTT
CASSFAATSPLHF
>.|few|TRBV19|TRBJ1-5
TGTGCCAGTAGTACCCAGGGAGGTAATCATCAGCCCCAGCATTTT
CASSTQGGNHQPQHF
>.|many|TRBV4-2|TRBJ2-6
TGTGCCAGCAGCCAAGATACCCTCTCTGGGGCCAACGTCCTGACTTTC
CASSQDTLSGANVLTF
>.|many|TRBV7-2|TRBJ2-7
TGTGCCAGCAGCTTAGCTCCCACAGGAACCGACTCCTACGAGCAGTACTTC
CASSLAPTGTDSYEQYF
>TRBD1|.|TRBV5-4|TRBJ2-2
TGTGCCAGCAGCATTACCATCGGACAGGGGACCGGGGAGCTGTTTTTT
CASSITIGQGTGELFF
>TRBD2|many|TRBV12-3/TRBV12-4|TRBJ2-6
TGTGCCAGCAGAAGGACTAGCGGGTTCTCTGGGGCCAACGTCCTGACTTTC
CASRRTSGFSGANVLTF
>TRBD1|.|TRBV19|TRBJ1-1
TGTGCCAGTAGGAGGGACAGGGTGTCTGAAGCTTTCTTT
CASRRDRVSEAFF
>.|many|TRBV7-2|TRBJ2-7
TGTGCCAGCAGCTTAGGTATACCGGGACGGACCTCCTACGAGCAGTACTTC
CASSLGIPGRTSYEQYF
>TRBD1|few|TRBV7-2|TRBJ2-7
TGTGCCAGCAGCTTACAGGGGGCTTCCTACGAGCAGTACTTC
CASSLQGASYEQYF
>TRBD2|many|TRBV5-1|TRBJ2-3
TGCGCCAGCAGCTTGCGAGCGGGAGGTAGCACAGATACGCAGTATTTT
CASSLRAGGSTDTQYF
>.|few|TRBV5-6|TRBJ1-1
TGTGCCAGCAGCCAACCGGGGGAAGGGACTGAAGCTTTCTTT
CASSQPGEGTEAFF
>TRBD2|.|TRBV3-1|TRBJ2-1
TGTGCCAGCAGCCAAGCGACTAGCGGGAGACGCGAGCAGTTCTTC
CASSQATSGRREQFF
>.|.|TRBV9|TRBJ2-1
TGTGCCAGCAGCGTAGAACCCCTTTCCAACAATGAGCAGTTCTTC
CASSVEPLSNNEQFF
>TRBD1|.|TRBV7-2|TRBJ2-2
TGTGCCAGCAGCGTGGGACAGATAACACAAAGCAGGGAGCTGTTTTTT
CASSVGQITQSRELFF
>.|few|TRBV6-8|TRBJ1-3
TGTGCCAGCAGTACTGATGGACTGCGTGGCACCATATATTTT
CASSTDGLRGTIYF
>TRBD1|.|TRBV7-2|TRBJ1-2
TGTGCCAGCAGCCCCCTTGGACAGGCTAACTATGGCTACACCTTC
CASSPLGQANYGYTF
>.|few|TRBV7-9|TRBJ1-1
TGTGCCAGCAGCTTAGGTCCGAACAGGGCCATGAACACTGAAGCTTTCTTT
CASSLGPNRAMNTEAFF
>TRBD2|.|TRBV7-3|TRBJ2-3
TGTGCCAGCAGCTTTATGGGACCGGGACTAGCGGGATCACCAGATACGCAGTATTTT
CASSFMGPGLAGSPDTQYF
>.|few|TRBV9|TRBJ1-2
TGTGCCAGCAGCGTAACGGGCAGCCCTAACTATGGCTACACCTTC
CASSVTGSPNYGYTF
>.|.|TRBV4-1|TRBJ1-5
TGCGCCAGCAGCCAAGTAGCGCAGCAGCCCCAGCATTTT
CASSQVAQQPQHF
>TRBD2|few|TRBV5-1|TRBJ2-1
TGCGCCAGCAGCGCAGCCGGGACTAGTTACAATGAGCAGTTCTTC
CASSAAGTSYNEQFF
>TRBD1|.|TRBV12-3/TRBV12-4|TRBJ2-3
TGTGCCAGCAGTTTATTCGGGACAGGGACCCCAGATACGCAGTATTTT
CASSLFGTGTPDTQYF
>.|few|TRBV12-3/TRBV12-4|TRBJ2-5
TGTGCCAGCAGTTTGGAACCACAGGAGATCCAAGAGACCCAGTACTTC
CASSLEPQEIQETQYF
>TRBD1|many|TRBV12-3/TRBV12-4|TRBJ2-6
TGTGCCAGCAGTTACAGGGGGTCGGATGGGGCCAACGTCCTGACTTTC
CASSYRGSDGANVLTF
>.|few|TRBV12-3/TRBV12-4|TRBJ2-1
TGTGCCAGCAGTTTAGTCGGCGGGTGGAGGGATGAGCAGTTCTTC
CASSLVGGWRDEQFF
>TRBD2|few|TRBV6-6|TRBJ2-1
TGTGCCAGCAGTTTCGAGGGAGGGCCTTTCAATGAGCAGTTCTTC
CASSFEGGPFNEQFF